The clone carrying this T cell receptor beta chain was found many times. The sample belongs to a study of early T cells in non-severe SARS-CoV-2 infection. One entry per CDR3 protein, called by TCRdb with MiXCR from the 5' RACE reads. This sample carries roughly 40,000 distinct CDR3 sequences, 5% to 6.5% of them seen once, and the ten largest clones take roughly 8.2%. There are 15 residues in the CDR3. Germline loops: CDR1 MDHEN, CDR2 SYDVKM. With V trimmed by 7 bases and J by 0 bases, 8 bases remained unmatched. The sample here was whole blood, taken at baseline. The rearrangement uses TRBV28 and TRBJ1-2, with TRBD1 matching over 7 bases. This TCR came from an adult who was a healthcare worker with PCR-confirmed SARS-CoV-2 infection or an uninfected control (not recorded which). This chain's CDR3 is CASTTGTEANYGYTF. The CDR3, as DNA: TGTGCCAGCACGACAGGGACCGAAGCTAACTATGGCTACACCTTC.